The next 7 T cell receptor beta chains were all read from a single sample in a study of T cell changes during pregnancy in multiple sclerosis. TCRdb keeps only in-frame clones here, not all; method: immunoSEQ multiplex PCR. The sample has 35,000 to 45,000 clones; 90% to 95% are singletons. Sequencing used CD8+ T cells from peripheral blood mononuclear cells, obtained in the third trimester of pregnancy. Receptors originate from a female donor with multiple sclerosis, enrolled in a pregnancy study.

CDR3 sequence reads: CASSPGQGGYGYTF. The CDR3 bases are TGTGCCAGCAGCCCCGGACAGGGTGGATATGGCTACACCTTC. This rearrangement joins TRBV11-2 to TRBJ1-2; 8 nucleotides line up with TRBD1. CDR3 length: 14 amino acids. Germline V gene lookup returns CDR1 SGHAT and CDR2 FQNNGV. J was trimmed by 5 bases and V by 5 bases; bases with no gene match: 7.

The chain has TRBV5-1 and TRBJ1-1; D not certain. CDR1 is SGHRS, CDR2 YFSETQ, per germline. V lost 4 bases and J lost 2, with 15 bases in between. This CDR3 has 15 residues. CDR3 DNA sequence: TGCGCCAGCAGCCCGACTCGACGGACTAACACTGAAGCTTTCTTT. The encoded protein is CASSPTRRTNTEAFF.

The chain employs TRBV9 and TRBJ2-4; D possibly corresponds to TRBD2 (5 bases). This CDR3 comprises 15 residues. Germline assignment: CDR1 SGDLS and CDR2 YYNGEE. V was pared by 4 bases and J by 8 bases, with 19 bases between. CDR3 in DNA: TGTGCCAGCAGCCTAGAACAAGGAGGTTGGGACATTCAGTACTTC. As protein: CASSLEQGGWDIQYF.

In its sample, this clone was seen a few times. The chain recombines TRBV6-1 with TRBJ1-1; D not certain. V was shortened by 5 bases and J by 5 bases, with 6 bases between the two germline ends. The CDR3 totals 11 residues. Germline V gene data show CDR1 as MNHNS and CDR2 as SASEGT. DNA of the CDR3: TGTGCCAGCAGTTATATTACTGAAGCTTTCTTT. This translates into CASSYITEAFF.

The rearrangement uses TRBV15 and TRBJ1-6; possible D gene TRBD1, 6 bases. Per the germline V gene, CDR1 is LNHNV and CDR2 is YYDKDF (reference sequence). This CDR3 is 13 amino acids long. V lost 3 bases and J 11 bases, leaving 11 bases between the germline ends. CDR3 sequence reads: CATSSRGRPPLHF. The DNA for the CDR3 is TGTGCCACCAGCAGCAGGGGACGTCCACCCCTCCACTTT.

This chain joins TRBV2 and TRBJ2-1, with a possible D match to TRBD1 (6 bases). Germline CDR1 SNHLY, CDR2 FYNNEI. The CDR3 runs to 14 residues. The V gene lost 1 base and the J gene lost 9 bases, with 13 bases spanning the gap. CDR3 protein: CASSEDVGASEQFF. The DNA of the CDR3 is TGTGCCAGCAGTGAAGATGTGGGGGCAAGTGAGCAGTTCTTC.

This chain links TRBV25-1 with TRBJ2-7, with 7 bases lining up with TRBD1. V shed 5 bases, J shed 4 bases, and the junction held 2 bases outside the gene matches. The CDR3 runs to 12 residues. Germline lookup yields CDR1 MGHDK and CDR2 SYGVNS. CDR3 sequence (DNA): TGTGCCAGCAGTTGGGACAGTTACGAGCAGTACTTC. Protein product: CASSWDSYEQYF.